The next 27 T cell receptor beta chains were all read from a single sample in a study of OX40 agonist ivuxolimab in advanced cancers. The repertoire was sequenced with immunoSEQ multiplex PCR; TCRdb's copy has only in-frame clones and lacks some. The sample records nearly 60,000 clones, about 81% being singletons. This specimen consisted of CD4+ or CD8+ T cells sorted from blood, obtained in a trial of the OX40 agonist ivuxolimab. These receptors originate from an adult with an advanced solid tumor such as melanoma, head and neck, liver or kidney cancer.

This chain links TRBV11-2 with TRBJ2-7, with D maybe TRBD1 (7 bases). The ends were cut back, 5 bases at V and 2 bases at J, with 13 bases in the middle. The CDR3 spans 14 residues. Germline lookup yields CDR1 SGHAT and CDR2 FQNNGV. CDR3 nucleotides: TGTGCCAGCAGCGCCGCGGGACAGACCTACGAGCAGTACTTC. Encoded protein: CASSAAGQTYEQYF.

This chain links TRBV18 with TRBJ2-6; D gene unclear. CDR3 length equals 14 residues. V was cut by 5 bases and J by 1 base, with 6 bases left in between. Germline-derived CDR1 and CDR2 are KGHSH and LQKENI. CDR3 region: CASSGLSGANVLTF. Here the CDR3 DNA reads TGTGCCAGCTCAGGCCTGTCTGGGGCCAACGTCCTGACTTTC.

The rearrangement uses TRBV9 and TRBJ1-6; unclear D gene. This CDR3 spans 13 amino acids. V was pared by 0 bases and J by 7 bases, with 5 bases between. From germline, CDR1 is SGDLS and CDR2 YYNGEE. CDR3 amino acids: CASSVVENSPLHF. CDR3 sequence (DNA): TGTGCCAGCAGCGTAGTTGAGAATTCACCCCTCCACTTT. The variable domain in full, completed from reference TRBV9 and TRBJ1-6, reads DSGVTQTPKHLITATGQRVTLRCSPRSGDLSVYWYQQSLDQGLQFLIQYYNGEERAKGNILERFSAQQFPDLHSELNLSSLELGDSALYFCASSVVENSPLHFGNGTRLTVT.

CDR3 coding DNA: TGTGCCAGCAGCTTAGACACCGACTATGGCTACACCTTC. The encoded protein is CASSLDTDYGYTF. V gene TRBV7-6 combines with J gene TRBJ1-2, with D uncertain. CDR1 is SGHVS, CDR2 FNYEAQ, per germline. CDR3 length: 13 residues. Trimming took 1 base from V and 3 from J, leaving 6 bases between them.

The chain employs TRBV4-2 and TRBJ2-3; 9 bases match TRBD2. The V segment lost 2 bases and the J segment 4 bases; nucleotides outside the gene matches: 7. The CDR3 has 16 amino acids. Germline V gene data show CDR1 as LGHNA and CDR2 as YNFKEQ. CDR3 amino acids: CASSQLSTSGADTQYF. As DNA, the CDR3 is TGTGCCAGCAGCCAACTTTCGACTAGCGGTGCAGATACGCAGTATTTT.

With regard to this clone: The CDR3 ends on some other residue instead of the conserved phenylalanine or tryptophan, so this is likely a read error. Because the CDR3's place on the DNA is in doubt, the DNA is left out and the CDR3 is given as listed by TCRdb. The V gene is TRBV2, the J gene TRBJ2-4; the table's D call of TRBD2 was not tested on the DNA. The CDR3 has 10 residues if both end residues are counted. The germline gives CDR1 SNHLY, CDR2 FYNNEI. CDR3 residues: CASKPSGGAG.

In its sample, this clone was seen once. This chain connects TRBV13 to TRBJ2-7; D may correspond to TRBD1 or TRBD2 (5 bases each). This CDR3 contains 14 residues. Trimming left V 5 bases short and J 3 bases short, with 14 bases between. The V gene's germline CDR1 is PRHDT and CDR2 FYEKMQ (reference sequence). In DNA, the CDR3 is TGTGCCAGCAGCCCTATCCGGGACGGCTACGAGCAGTACTTC. Amino acid sequence: CASSPIRDGYEQYF.

V gene TRBV19 combines with J gene TRBJ2-5; a possible D gene is TRBD2 (6 bases). Germline V gene lookup returns CDR1 LNHDA and CDR2 SQIVND (reference sequence). This CDR3 is 15 amino acids long. Deletions cut 5 bases from V and 5 bases from J, with 18 bases between. The CDR3 DNA reads as TGTGCCAGTAGTTATGGGTCTAGCGATACGGAGACCCAGTACTTC. Its protein product is CASSYGSSDTETQYF.

This clone showed up just once. The CDR3 loop is CASSPRTGGGRGAFF. The DNA of the CDR3 is TGTGCCAGCAGTCCCCGGACAGGGGGCGGTCGCGGAGCTTTCTTT. This chain links TRBV6-5 with TRBJ1-1; 11 bases match TRBD1. The V segment lost 5 bases and the J segment 10 bases; nucleotides outside the gene matches: 12. This CDR3 spans 15 amino acids. CDR1 is MNHEY and CDR2 is SVGAGI in the germline V gene.

This chain links TRBV11-2 with TRBJ2-2; D is possibly TRBD2 (6 bases). V was clipped by 4 bases and J by 0 bases, with 12 bases between them. The CDR3 is made up of 16 amino acids. Germline V gene sequence: CDR1 SGHAT, CDR2 FQNNGV. The CDR3 region has the DNA TGTGCCAGCAGCTCGGGACTCTTCGCGAACACCGGGGAGCTGTTTTTT. Protein sequence: CASSSGLFANTGELFF.

The V gene is TRBV14, the J gene TRBJ2-7; D tentatively reads TRBD1 or TRBD2 (5 bases each). CDR1 is SGHDN and CDR2 is FVKESK in the germline V gene. The length of the CDR3 is 15 residues. V gave up 3 bases and J gave up 0 bases, with 12 bases separating them. The CDR3: CASSHLMRGSYEQYF. For the CDR3, the DNA is TGTGCCAGCAGCCACCTCATGAGGGGCTCCTACGAGCAGTACTTC.

The V and J genes are TRBV7-2 and TRBJ2-7; TRBD2 matches 9 bases. With V trimmed by 7 bases and J by 2 bases, 9 bases remained unmatched. CDR3 length equals 15 residues. Per the germline V gene, CDR1 is SGHTA and CDR2 is FQGNSA. The CDR3 region is CASNRRGGAPYEQYF. In nucleotides, the CDR3 is TGTGCCAGCAACCGGCGCGGGGGGGCCCCCTACGAGCAGTACTTC.

The J gene is TRBJ2-1, the V gene TRBV10-3; D possibly corresponds to TRBD1 (6 bases). Germline lookup yields CDR1 ENHRY and CDR2 SYGVKD. V lost 0 bases to trimming and J lost 6 bases, with 12 bases between them. This CDR3 spans 15 amino acids. In DNA, the CDR3 is TGTGCCATCAGTGAGTCGGGGCAGGGGTTCAATGAGCAGTTCTTC. Protein sequence: CAISESGQGFNEQFF.

The rearrangement uses TRBV11-3 and TRBJ2-7, with 11 bases lining up with TRBD1. CDR1 is SGHNT, CDR2 YENEEA, per germline. V lost 4 bases to trimming and J lost 5 bases; unmatched junction nucleotides: 4. This CDR3 is 14 amino acids long. The CDR3 nucleotides are TGTGCCAGCAGCTCCGGACAGGGGGCCCACGAGCAGTACTTC. The encoded protein is CASSSGQGAHEQYF.

This clone showed up just a few times. The DNA of the CDR3 is TGTGCCAGCACACGACAGGGGGGCACCGGGGAGCTGTTTTTT. Encoded protein: CASTRQGGTGELFF. V is TRBV2 and J is TRBJ2-2, with 9 nucleotides matching TRBD1. Germline values: CDR1 SNHLY, CDR2 FYNNEI. The CDR3 has 14 amino acids. The V segment lost 7 bases and the J segment 4 bases; nucleotides outside the gene matches: 4.

CDR3 nucleotide sequence: TGTGCCAGCAGCAAAACCCAGGGGCGTAATGAAAAACTGTTTTTT. Translation gives CASSKTQGRNEKLFF. The chain couples TRBV9 to TRBJ1-4, with a possible D match to TRBD1 (6 bases). V lost 4 bases, J lost 4 bases, and 14 bases lay in between. Germline CDR1 SGDLS, CDR2 YYNGEE. CDR3 length: 15 residues.

In this sample, this clone turned up once. This chain links TRBV5-1 with TRBJ2-1; 11 nucleotides align to TRBD2. Germline V CDR1 and CDR2: SGHRS, YFSETQ. There are 15 residues in the CDR3. Trimming at V came to 0 bases and at J to 6 bases, leaving 2 bases not matched to a gene. The CDR3: CASSLVAGGINEQFF. CDR3 nucleotide sequence: TGCGCCAGCAGCTTGGTAGCGGGGGGGATCAATGAGCAGTTCTTC.

CDR3 sequence reads: CASSLARGMAGELFF. CDR3 nucleotide sequence: TGTGCCAGCAGCTTAGCGCGAGGGATGGCCGGGGAGCTGTTTTTT. This rearrangement joins TRBV7-9 to TRBJ2-2; TRBD2 might be the D (5 bases). Germline assignment: CDR1 SEHNR and CDR2 FQNEAQ (reference sequence). Trimming took 0 bases from V and 6 from J, leaving 11 bases between them. The CDR3 spans 15 residues.

There are a few counts of this clone. The chain employs TRBV18 and TRBJ2-5; D is unresolved. CDR3 length equals 14 residues. Trimming removed 3 bases from V and 2 bases from J, with 10 bases in between. Germline V gene data show CDR1 as KGHSH and CDR2 as LQKENI. Here the CDR3 reads CASSPPVGQETQYF. The DNA for the CDR3 is TGTGCCAGCTCACCGCCGGTGGGACAAGAGACCCAGTACTTC.

The CDR3 reads CARGLAGNQRETQYF. The CDR3 nucleotides are TGTGCCAGAGGACTAGCGGGCAATCAGAGGGAGACCCAGTACTTC. The chain is built from TRBV2 and TRBJ2-5, with TRBD2 identical over 11 bases. The CDR3 is 15 amino acids. Germline trimming cut 9 bases from V and 5 bases from J; bases unmatched to any gene: 11. CDR1 is SNHLY and CDR2 is FYNNEI in the germline V gene.

This clone was observed a handful of times. The chain joins TRBV6-5 to TRBJ1-3, with TRBD1 as a possible D gene (5 bases). V was clipped by 6 bases and J by 0 bases, with 12 bases between them. The germline V gene encodes CDR1 MNHEY and CDR2 SVGAGI. The CDR3 is made up of 15 amino acids. In nucleotides, the CDR3 is TGTGCCAGCAGATGGGGGGTTAGCTCTGGAAACACCATATATTTT. This sequence encodes CASRWGVSSGNTIYF.

The rearrangement joins TRBV5-1 to TRBJ1-5, with 8 bases that match TRBD1. The V gene end was trimmed by 3 bases and the J gene end by 7 bases; junction bases not matched to a gene: 6. CDR1 and CDR2 (germline): SGHRS, YFSETQ. The CDR3 length is 14 residues. CDR3 region: CASSSSGGGQPQHF. The CDR3 DNA follows: TGCGCCAGCAGCTCTTCAGGGGGCGGGCAGCCCCAGCATTTT.

The V gene is TRBV6-1, the J gene TRBJ1-1; no clear D. The CDR3 covers 14 residues. Germline values: CDR1 MNHNS, CDR2 SASEGT. The V end was cut by 3 bases, the J end by 2 bases, with 10 bases between. Written as DNA, the CDR3 is TGTGCCAGCAGTGAGGCGGGGTCAAACACTGAAGCTTTCTTT. Its translation: CASSEAGSNTEAFF.

V usage is TRBV7-8 and J usage is TRBJ1-1; D not resolved. Germline lookup yields CDR1 SGHVS and CDR2 FQNEAQ. CDR3 length equals 15 residues. V was pared by 1 base and J by 5 bases, with 14 bases between. Written as DNA, the CDR3 is TGTGCCAGCAGCTTAGTTTGGGGTCGGGGTACTGAAGCTTTCTTT. Translated: CASSLVWGRGTEAFF. Full variable domain (missing parts from reference TRBV7-8 and TRBJ1-1): GAGVSQSPRYKVAKRGQDVALRCDPISGHVSLFWYQQALGQGPEFLTYFQNEAQLDKSGLPSDRFFAERPEGSVSTLKIQRTQQEDSAVYLCASSLVWGRGTEAFFGQGTRLTVV.

The rearrangement links TRBV6-1 to TRBJ2-3, with 13 nucleotides matching TRBD2. The CDR3 is made up of 16 amino acids. Germline assignment: CDR1 MNHNS and CDR2 SASEGT. Trimming took 2 bases from V and 3 from J; bases not matched to a gene: 2. The CDR3 protein is CASSETTSGGTDTQYF. As DNA, the CDR3 is TGTGCCAGCAGTGAAACGACTAGCGGGGGGACAGATACGCAGTATTTT.

This clone was observed a few times. The V gene is TRBV28, the J gene TRBJ2-7; 8 bases agree with TRBD1. The CDR3 extends over 14 amino acids. Trimming took 5 bases from V and 1 from J; bases not matched to a gene: 4. From germline, CDR1 is MDHEN and CDR2 SYDVKM. The DNA for the CDR3 is TGTGCCAGCAGTCGGACAGGGAGATCCTACGAGCAGTACTTC. Protein product: CASSRTGRSYEQYF.

The rearrangement uses TRBV19 and TRBJ2-7; weak D call: TRBD2 (6 bases). V lost 9 bases, J lost 2 bases, and 23 bases lay in between. Looked up from germline, CDR1 is LNHDA and CDR2 is SQIVND (reference sequence). This CDR3 region has 16 residues. CDR3 bases: TGTGCCAGCCCCTTAACCCAGGCGGGGATAGCCTACGAGCAGTACTTC. Translating it yields CASPLTQAGIAYEQYF.